The clone carrying this T cell receptor beta chain is termed medium-sized. Germline V gene lookup returns CDR1 LNHDA and CDR2 SQIVND (reference sequence). This CDR3 has 15 residues. Trimming took off 3 bases at V and 1 base at J, with 12 bases between the two ends. Co-plating was performed using approximately 200,000 CFSE-labeled responder cells and approximately 200,000 irradiated, violet-dye-labeled stimulator cells. Both CD3+CD4+ and CD3+CD8+ responders that were proliferating and CFSE-low underwent sorting after the reaction. These data are taken from a study of graft-versus-host responses after intestinal transplantation. The overall study: Those transplanted obtained multivisceral, liver-intestinal, or isolated intestinal grafts. Study outcomes and limitations: Marrow from the recipient contained GvH clones, some of which had appeared first in ileum or blood.

Profiled with immunoSEQ multiplex PCR; TCRdb holds only in-frame clones, not every one. Of tens of thousands of clones in the sample, less than 40% were seen once. The gene calls are TRBV19 and TRBJ1-1; D remains unclear. This specimen was alloreactive CD8+ T cells from a mixed lymphocyte reaction culture, taken before intestinal transplant. Described subset: CFSE-low proliferating T cells sorted from roughly 6-day pre-transplant mixed lymphocyte reaction (GvH or HvG direction). This receptor was taken from a human patient who received an intestinal transplant. The CDR3 protein is CASSIGDPGNTEAFF. CDR3 bases: TGTGCCAGTAGTATTGGGGATCCGGGGAACACTGAAGCTTTCTTT.